A selection of T cell receptor beta chains follows, all from one sample in a study of blood T cells in healthy people across ages. TCRdb itself ran the 5' RACE reads through MiXCR, one entry per CDR3 protein. In the table there are about 1.1 million distinct CDR3 sequences, roughly two fifths of which are singletons. Sequenced: blood. The source is a man between 18 and 35 years old in good health. The CDR3 runs from the conserved cysteine through the conserved F or W. A D gene is named only where the DNA matches it firmly. The size entry is marked missing in some rows and otherwise reads once, few, many or a size class.

J: TRBJ2-1; V: TRBV9; D: -; size: -; DNA: TGTGCCAGCAGCGCGGGGAGGCAGGGCAATGAGCAGTTCTTC; CDR3: CASSAGRQGNEQFF
J: TRBJ2-6; V: TRBV20-1; D: -; size: few; DNA: TGCAGTGCTAGCTACTCTGGGGCCAACGTCCTGACTTTC; CDR3: CSASYSGANVLTF
J: TRBJ1-5; V: TRBV3-1; D: -; size: -; DNA: TGTGCCAGCAGCGCAGCCAGCAATCAGCCCCAGCATTTT; CDR3: CASSAASNQPQHF
J: TRBJ1-1; V: TRBV6-1; D: -; size: -; DNA: TGTGCCAGCACCGAGGGGACTGAAGCTTTCTTT; CDR3: CASTEGTEAFF
J: TRBJ1-1; V: TRBV12-3/TRBV12-4; D: TRBD1; size: many; DNA: TGCGCCAGCAGCTGGACAGGGGCCAACACTGAAGCTTTCTTT; CDR3: CASSWTGANTEAFF
J: TRBJ2-1; V: TRBV7-9; D: -; size: -; DNA: TGTGCCAGCAGCTTACGGGCAGGGTGGAATGAGCAGTTCTTC; CDR3: CASSLRAGWNEQFF
J: TRBJ2-1; V: TRBV29-1; D: -; size: many; DNA: TGCAGCGTTGAAGGGACTGGGCGGTACAATGAGCAGTTCTTC; CDR3: CSVEGTGRYNEQFF
J: TRBJ2-1; V: TRBV2; D: -; size: many; DNA: TGTGCCAGCGCGGGACAGAAAAATGAGCAGTTCTTC; CDR3: CASAGQKNEQFF
J: TRBJ1-4; V: TRBV10-3; D: -; size: few; DNA: TGTGCCATGGGGAAAGGGGCTAATGAAAAACTGTTTTTT; CDR3: CAMGKGANEKLFF
J: TRBJ2-5; V: TRBV20-1; D: -; size: -; DNA: TGCAGTGCTAGAGGGGGCTGGAGGGAGACCCAGTACTTC; CDR3: CSARGGWRETQYF
J: TRBJ2-2; V: TRBV7-9; D: TRBD2; size: -; DNA: TGTGCCAGCAGCTCGGGACTAAGGGGCACCGGGGAGCTGTTTTTT; CDR3: CASSSGLRGTGELFF
J: TRBJ2-4; V: TRBV25-1; D: -; size: few; DNA: TGTGCCAGCAGTGATCCCCTCGTAGAGCAGTACTTC; CDR3: CASSDPLVEQYF
J: TRBJ1-4; V: TRBV20-1; D: TRBD1; size: few; DNA: TGCAGTACAAGGAGGACAGGGAGGACGGCTAATGAAAAACTGTTTTTT; CDR3: CSTRRTGRTANEKLFF
J: TRBJ1-4; V: TRBV12-3/TRBV12-4; D: -; size: -; DNA: TGTGCCAGCAGTTTAGAAGCCTATAGGGATGAAAAACTGTTTTTT; CDR3: CASSLEAYRDEKLFF
J: TRBJ1-1; V: TRBV2; D: -; size: many; DNA: TGTGCCACCAGACAGGTCCTGAACACTGAAGCTTTCTTT; CDR3: CATRQVLNTEAFF
J: TRBJ1-1; V: TRBV6-5; D: TRBD1; size: many; DNA: TGTGCCAGCAGTTGGGGACAGGGGGACACTGAAGCTTTCTTT; CDR3: CASSWGQGDTEAFF
J: TRBJ1-4; V: TRBV29-1; D: TRBD1; size: few; DNA: TGCAGCGTCGTCCTGTGGGGACAGGGTGGTTTGGATGAAAAACTGTTTTTT; CDR3: CSVVLWGQGGLDEKLFF
J: TRBJ1-6; V: TRBV13; D: -; size: -; DNA: TGTGCCAGCAGCTTAGGGGTGAAAAATTCACCCCTCCACTTT; CDR3: CASSLGVKNSPLHF
J: TRBJ1-5; V: TRBV20-1; D: -; size: few; DNA: TGCAGTGCCCACGGACCGTCTCTCGGAGTTAGCAATCAGCCCCAGCATTTT; CDR3: CSAHGPSLGVSNQPQHF
J: TRBJ1-5; V: TRBV7-2; D: -; size: few; DNA: TGTGCCAGCAGCTTAGATCAGAATAGCAATCAGCCCCAGCATTTT; CDR3: CASSLDQNSNQPQHF
J: TRBJ1-4; V: TRBV27; D: -; size: -; DNA: TGTGCCAGCAGTTCCCTCCGCGCAGAGAGGGAAAAACTGTTTTTT; CDR3: CASSSLRAEREKLFF
J: TRBJ2-1; V: TRBV4-3; D: -; size: once; DNA: TGCGCCAGCAGCCAAGATCACCTGGCTAATGAGCAGTTCTTC; CDR3: CASSQDHLANEQFF
J: TRBJ2-6; V: TRBV15; D: -; size: many; DNA: TGTGCCACCAGCAGGGTTTTCACTGGGGCCAACGTCCTGACTTTC; CDR3: CATSRVFTGANVLTF
J: TRBJ1-4; V: TRBV20-1; D: -; size: -; DNA: TGCAGTGCTAGTGAAGCACAGGGTTTTTCGACTAATGAAAAACTGTTTTTT; CDR3: CSASEAQGFSTNEKLFF
J: TRBJ2-3; V: TRBV10-3; D: -; size: few; DNA: TGTGCCATCAGTGAGTCGGGGGAGAACACAGATACGCAGTATTTT; CDR3: CAISESGENTDTQYF
J: TRBJ1-2; V: TRBV18; D: -; size: -; DNA: TGTGCCAGCTCACCCCCAGGGATTACTAACTATGGCTACACCTTC; CDR3: CASSPPGITNYGYTF
J: TRBJ2-3; V: TRBV3-1; D: -; size: -; DNA: TGTGCCAGCAGCCAAGACGCCACGGGGGGCACAGATACGCAGTATTTT; CDR3: CASSQDATGGTDTQYF
J: TRBJ1-2; V: TRBV29-1; D: -; size: -; DNA: TGCACCGGCGAGAGGGTGTATGGCTACACCTTC; CDR3: CTGERVYGYTF
J: TRBJ1-5; V: TRBV3-1; D: -; size: -; DNA: TGTGCCAGCAGACAAGAACCCCTGGCCAATCAGCCCCAGCATTTT; CDR3: CASRQEPLANQPQHF
J: TRBJ2-1; V: TRBV27; D: TRBD1; size: -; DNA: TGTGCCAGCAGTTCCCCGACAGGGAATGAGCAGTTCTTC; CDR3: CASSSPTGNEQFF
J: TRBJ2-4; V: TRBV5-1; D: -; size: few; DNA: TGCGCCAGCAGGGTTCGAAACATTCAGTACTTC; CDR3: CASRVRNIQYF
J: TRBJ2-5; V: TRBV5-1; D: -; size: -; DNA: TGCGCCAGCAGGCAATACATAGAGACCCAGTACTTC; CDR3: CASRQYIETQYF
J: TRBJ2-7; V: TRBV14; D: TRBD1; size: -; DNA: TGTGCCAGCAGCACCCGACAGGGAGTAGGCGCCTACGAGCAGTACTTC; CDR3: CASSTRQGVGAYEQYF
J: TRBJ2-1; V: TRBV7-3; D: -; size: few; DNA: TGTGCCAGCAGTTTCGGAGCCTCCTCCTACAATGAGCAGTTCTTC; CDR3: CASSFGASSYNEQFF
J: TRBJ2-5; V: TRBV4-3; D: TRBD1; size: -; DNA: TGCGCCAGCAGCCAAGTAGACAGGGGCCAAGAGACCCAGTACTTC; CDR3: CASSQVDRGQETQYF
J: TRBJ1-4; V: TRBV28; D: -; size: -; DNA: TGTGCCAGCAGGCCCCAAGGATTTGCAACTAATGAAAAACTGTTTTTT; CDR3: CASRPQGFATNEKLFF